This note documents a single TCR beta chain sequence. The antigen remains unidentified. The sample is drawn from a study of human T cells and chemical hapten exposure. Study overall: An area of 2 cm by more than 1.5 cm on upper inner arm skin received 2% DPC for sensitization. Study outcomes and limitations: Because they had alopecia, donors may respond immunologically unlike healthy people.

During construction of the library, unique molecular identifiers were attached to individual cDNA molecules for quantitative, reproducible TCR counting. TCRdb processed the RACE reads anew with MiXCR; each CDR3 protein has one entry. The sample lists tens of thousands of distinct CDR3 sequences, roughly 7.1% occurring once. Time point denoted: patch test 1, 2 weeks after DPC sensitization. Specified treatment: therapeutic diphenylcyclopropenone sensitization with weekly scalp DPC. This specimen consisted of whole blood, obtained in connection with sensitization to the hapten diphenylcyclopropenone (DPC). The sequence came from a woman aged 25 to 45 with alopecia areata. Some clones in this sample may be carry-over from other donors' samples.

The CDR3 protein is CASSSLGGRSNEKLFF. The CDR3 bases are TGTGCCAGCAGCTCATTGGGGGGGCGCAGTAATGAAAAACTGTTTTTT. The chain couples TRBV11-2 to TRBJ1-4, with D possibly matching TRBD1 (6 bases). The CDR3 loop spans 16 amino acids. V was clipped by 4 bases and J by 4 bases, with 16 bases between them. Germline V gene lookup returns CDR1 SGHAT and CDR2 FQNNGV.